The 5 T cell receptor beta chains reported below all come from one sample, sequenced in a study of cytomegalovirus exposure and HLA in healthy donors. A multiplex PCR was run with 60 Vbeta primers and 13 Jbeta primers. The table came from immunoSEQ multiplex PCR; TCRdb's copy has only in-frame clones and leaves some out. Here the sample spans under 250,000 clones, about 80% being singletons. Material for sequencing was PBMCs. The origin of the receptors is a man younger than 30 in good health and CMV-seronegative.

The gene calls are TRBV6-1 and TRBJ2-4, with 7 bases identical to TRBD1. Trimming at V came to 6 bases and at J to 3 bases, leaving 8 bases not matched to a gene. The V gene's germline CDR1 is MNHNS and CDR2 SASEGT. This CDR3 is built from 15 residues. Here the CDR3 DNA reads TGTGCCAGCAGACCGACAGGGTTGTACAAAAACATTCAGTACTTC. This sequence encodes CASRPTGLYKNIQYF.

The chain carries TRBV19 and TRBJ1-5; TRBD1 aligns across 9 bases. This CDR3 contains 15 residues. V lost 6 bases and J lost 6; bases outside the gene matches: 9. The germline CDR1 and CDR2 sequences are LNHDA and SQIVND (reference sequence). CDR3 in amino acids: CASRMPGQGGQPQHF. Here the CDR3 DNA reads TGTGCCAGTAGAATGCCGGGACAGGGCGGTCAGCCCCAGCATTTT.

This clone was found once. The V call is TRBV11-2, the J call TRBJ2-7; D perhaps matches TRBD1 (5 bases). The CDR3 consists of 14 residues. The ends were cut back, 5 bases at V and 5 bases at J, with 16 bases in the middle. Germline V gene sequence: CDR1 SGHAT, CDR2 FQNNGV. The CDR3: CASSPPDSRNEQYF. CDR3 nucleotide sequence: TGTGCCAGCAGCCCACCTGACAGCCGCAACGAGCAGTACTTC.

This clone was detected a few times. The rearrangement links TRBV27 to TRBJ2-7; 7 bases are shared with TRBD1. Trimming at V came to 3 bases and at J to 3 bases, leaving 14 bases not matched to a gene. CDR3 length equals 17 residues. Per the germline V gene, CDR1 is MNHEY and CDR2 is SMNVEV (reference sequence). The CDR3 sequence is CASSFRTGTERHYEQYF. As DNA, the CDR3 is TGTGCCAGCAGTTTCCGGACCGGGACAGAAAGACACTACGAGCAGTACTTC.

The chain has TRBV28 and TRBJ2-2; D gene uncertain. The V end was cut by 5 bases, the J end by 5 bases, with 9 bases between. Germline assignment: CDR1 MDHEN and CDR2 SYDVKM. The CDR3 consists of 13 residues. CDR3 sequence reads: CASSPALTGELFF. In DNA form, the CDR3 reads TGTGCCAGCAGTCCCGCGCTTACCGGGGAGCTGTTTTTT.